The 14 T cell receptor beta chains below were found in one sample sequenced in a study of T cell responses to AZD1222 COVID-19 vaccine. TCRdb's copy holds only in-frame clones and misses some; the assay was immunoSEQ multiplex PCR. This sample has about 110,000 clones, with around 87% found just once. The material was peripheral blood, obtained 28 days after the second AZD1222 dose. These receptors all stem from an adult who received the AZD1222 COVID-19 vaccine.

This rearrangement joins TRBV6-2 or TRBV6-3 to TRBJ1-2; the D is unclear. Looked up from germline, CDR1 is MNHEY and CDR2 is SVGEGT. This CDR3 is 13 amino acids long. The V and J ends lost 5 bases and 4 bases respectively, with 11 bases between them. This CDR3 is CASSPGGSYGYTF. The CDR3 bases are TGTGCCAGCAGTCCCGGAGGGTCCTATGGCTACACCTTC.

This clone showed up just once. J is TRBJ2-1 and V is TRBV19; 7 bases are a match to TRBD2. The V gene's germline CDR1 is LNHDA and CDR2 SQIVND (reference sequence). CDR3 size: 16 residues. The junction had 10 bases not matched to a gene; V was cut back by 8 bases and J by 0 bases. The CDR3 sequence is CASAGDRLSSYNEQFF. The CDR3 nucleotides read TGTGCCAGTGCGGGGGACCGATTAAGCTCCTACAATGAGCAGTTCTTC.

This chain joins TRBV7-9 and TRBJ1-1; 8 nucleotides align to TRBD1. The germline CDR1 and CDR2 sequences are SEHNR and FQNEAQ (reference sequence). There are 14 residues in the CDR3. The trim removed 1 base at V and 5 bases at J, leaving 3 bases unmatched. In nucleotides, the CDR3 is TGTGCCAGCAGCTTAGAGAACAGGGGGACTGAAGCTTTCTTT. Protein: CASSLENRGTEAFF. The full variable domain, with the rest looked up from reference TRBV7-9 and TRBJ1-1, is DTGVSQNPRHKITKRGQNVTFRCDPISEHNRLYWYRQTLGQGPEFLTYFQNEAQLEKSRLLSDRFSAERPKGSFSTLEIQRTEQGDSAMYLCASSLENRGTEAFFGQGTRLTVV.

The rearrangement links TRBV12-1 to TRBJ2-1. TRBV12-1 is noted as a pseudogene. This CDR3 has 15 amino acids. The CDR3 is CASSWGPSDYNEQFF. The DNA for the CDR3 is TGTGCCAGCAGCTGGGGGCCTAGCGACTACAATGAGCAGTTCTTC.

The chain couples TRBV5-1 to TRBJ2-2; 8 nucleotides line up with TRBD2. The germline CDR1 and CDR2 sequences are SGHRS and YFSETQ. The CDR3 length is 18 residues. J was trimmed by 3 bases and V by 3 bases; bases with no gene match: 13. In nucleotides, the CDR3 is TGCGCCAGCAGCTCGATACCCATCCGGGGGGGCCACACCGGGGAGCTGTTTTTT. Translating gives CASSSIPIRGGHTGELFF.

The gene calls are TRBV27 and TRBJ1-5; a weak D match, TRBD1 (5 bases). V was shortened by 8 bases and J by 4 bases, with 12 bases between the two germline ends. This CDR3 spans 13 amino acids. The germline gives CDR1 MNHEY, CDR2 SMNVEV (reference sequence). The DNA of the CDR3 is TGTGCCAGCGCAGGGAATTCTAATCAGCCCCAGCATTTT. Its protein product is CASAGNSNQPQHF.

The CDR3 nucleotides are TGTGCCAGCAGCTTGACTAGCGGGGGATACAATGAGCAGTTCTTC. Its protein is CASSLTSGGYNEQFF. The chain carries TRBV7-9 and TRBJ2-1, with TRBD2 identical over 12 bases. Germline V gene data show CDR1 as SEHNR and CDR2 as FQNEAQ (reference sequence). The CDR3 spans 15 residues. J was trimmed by 4 bases and V by 3 bases; bases with no gene match: 1.

V and J are TRBV5-4 and TRBJ1-1; D is ambiguous. This CDR3 has 11 residues. Germline V gene lookup returns CDR1 SGHNT and CDR2 YYREEE (reference sequence). The ends were cut back, 6 bases at V and 6 bases at J, with 9 bases in the middle. The CDR3 DNA reads as TGTGCCAGCATTAGTGGCGCTGAAGCTTTCTTT. It encodes CASISGAEAFF.

The chain combines TRBV6-5 with TRBJ1-2, with 9 bases that match TRBD1. CDR3 length equals 13 residues. V gave up 9 bases and J gave up 2 bases; unmatched junction bases: 4. Germline CDR1 MNHEY, CDR2 SVGAGI. CDR3 in amino acids: CARETGGNYGYTF. In nucleotides, the CDR3 is TGTGCCAGAGAGACAGGGGGGAACTATGGCTACACCTTC.

This clone was observed a handful of times. The chain uses TRBV9 and TRBJ2-1, with TRBD2 matching over 9 bases. V gave up 0 bases and J gave up 9 bases; unmatched junction bases: 13. CDR3 length: 17 amino acids. Germline-derived CDR1 and CDR2 are SGDLS and YYNGEE. The CDR3 nucleotides read TGTGCCAGCAGCGTAGCTCCAGGGGGACTAGCCAGAGGTGAGCAGTTCTTC. Translating gives CASSVAPGGLARGEQFF.

The chain combines TRBV19 with TRBJ2-7; 11 nucleotides agree with TRBD2. V shed 5 bases, J shed 0 bases, and the junction held 15 bases outside the gene matches. The CDR3 is 19 residues long. The V gene's germline CDR1 is LNHDA and CDR2 SQIVND (reference sequence). The CDR3 DNA sequence: TGTGCCAGTAGTCCTGGGGGGACTAGCGGATTAAACAGCTCCTACGAGCAGTACTTC. It codes for CASSPGGTSGLNSSYEQYF. Combining the CDR3 with reference TRBV19 and TRBJ2-7 gives the whole variable domain DGGITQSPKYLFRKEGQNVTLSCEQNLNHDAMYWYRQDPGQGLRLIYYSQIVNDFQKGDIAEGYSVSREKKESFPLTVTSAQKNPTAFYLCASSPGGTSGLNSSYEQYFGPGTRLTVT.

V is TRBV5-4 and J is TRBJ2-7; D possibly uses TRBD1 or TRBD2 (5 bases each). CDR3 length: 13 amino acids. V gave up 6 bases and J gave up 4 bases, with 14 bases separating them. Germline-derived CDR1 and CDR2 are SGHNT and YYREEE (reference sequence). The chain's CDR3 is CASNGADPYEQYF. Here the CDR3 DNA reads TGTGCCAGCAACGGGGCGGACCCATACGAGCAGTACTTC. Complete variable domain (other parts from reference TRBV5-4 and TRBJ2-7): ETGVTQSPTHLIKTRGQQVTLRCSSQSGHNTVSWYQQALGQGPQFIFQYYREEENGRGNFPPRFSGLQFPNYSSELNVNALELDDSALYLCASNGADPYEQYFGPGTRLTVT.

This clone was picked up many times. The chain is built from TRBV20-1 and TRBJ1-1; D ambiguous. Trimming took 6 bases from V and 0 from J, leaving 8 bases between them. The CDR3 extends over 12 amino acids. CDR1 DFQATT and CDR2 SNEGSKA come from the germline V gene (reference sequence). This chain's CDR3 is CSASKVNTEAFF. The CDR3 DNA reads TGCAGTGCAAGTAAAGTGAACACTGAAGCTTTCTTT.

This rearrangement joins TRBV19 to TRBJ1-5; tentatively, D is TRBD1 (6 bases). CDR1 is LNHDA, CDR2 SQIVND, per germline (reference sequence). The CDR3 consists of 20 residues. V lost 3 bases and J lost 3, with 27 bases in between. The CDR3 reads CASSISGLGRPGESNQPQHF. CDR3 nucleotides: TGTGCCAGTAGTATTTCGGGCCTCGGGAGGCCAGGGGAGTCCAATCAGCCCCAGCATTTT.